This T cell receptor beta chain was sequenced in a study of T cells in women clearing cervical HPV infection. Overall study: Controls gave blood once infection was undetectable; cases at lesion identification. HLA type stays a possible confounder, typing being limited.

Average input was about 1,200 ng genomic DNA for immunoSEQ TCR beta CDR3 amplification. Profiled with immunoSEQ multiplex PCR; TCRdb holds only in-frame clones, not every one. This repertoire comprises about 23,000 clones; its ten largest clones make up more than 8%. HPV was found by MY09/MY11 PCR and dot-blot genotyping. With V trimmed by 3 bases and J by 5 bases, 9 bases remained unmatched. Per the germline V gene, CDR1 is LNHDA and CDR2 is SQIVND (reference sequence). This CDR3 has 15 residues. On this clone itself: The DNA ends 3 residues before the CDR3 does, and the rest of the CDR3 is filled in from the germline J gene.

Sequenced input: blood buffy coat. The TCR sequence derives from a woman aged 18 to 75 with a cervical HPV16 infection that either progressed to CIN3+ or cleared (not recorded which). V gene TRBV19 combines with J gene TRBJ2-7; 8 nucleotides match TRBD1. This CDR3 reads CASSIGTGSYHEQYF. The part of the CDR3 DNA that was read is TGTGCCAGTAGTATTGGGACAGGCTCATACCACGAG. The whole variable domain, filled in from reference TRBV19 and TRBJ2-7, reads DGGITQSPKYLFRKEGQNVTLSCEQNLNHDAMYWYRQDPGQGLRLIYYSQIVNDFQKGDIAEGYSVSREKKESFPLTVTSAQKNPTAFYLCASSIGTGSYHEQYFGPGTRLTVT.